Listed below are T cell receptor beta chains from one sample, sequenced in a study of blood T cells in healthy people across ages. TCRdb fed the 5' RACE reads into MiXCR, producing one record per CDR3 protein. Of about 1 million distinct CDR3 sequences detected, around 43% appear once; the ten largest clones hold over 15%. The specimen was blood. The receptor source for this set is a woman aged 60-75 years in good health. CDR3s include the opening cysteine and the closing phenylalanine or tryptophan. The order of the fields is J gene, D gene, clone size, V gene, CDR3 DNA, CDR3 protein. A D gene is named only where the DNA matches it firmly. Clone size, where shown, is once, few, many, or a class for clones that have expanded.

j_call: TRBJ2-7
d_call: TRBD2
clone_size: .
v_call: TRBV12-3/TRBV12-4
cdr3_nt: TGTGCCAGCAGTGCCCTGACTAGCGGGGATTTATACGAGCAGTACTTC
cdr3_aa: CASSALTSGDLYEQYF

j_call: TRBJ2-1
d_call: .
clone_size: few
v_call: TRBV7-3
cdr3_nt: TGTGCCAGCGCATGGGACCGCTGGGACAATGAGCAGTTCTTC
cdr3_aa: CASAWDRWDNEQFF

j_call: TRBJ2-7
d_call: .
clone_size: .
v_call: TRBV2
cdr3_nt: TGTGCCAGCAGTGAAGCCCAACAGGTCTACGAGCAGTACTTC
cdr3_aa: CASSEAQQVYEQYF

j_call: TRBJ2-1
d_call: TRBD2
clone_size: few
v_call: TRBV12-3/TRBV12-4
cdr3_nt: TGTGCCAGCAGTTTCGGGACTAGCGGGAGGGGCGATGAGCAGTTCTTC
cdr3_aa: CASSFGTSGRGDEQFF

j_call: TRBJ1-5
d_call: .
clone_size: .
v_call: TRBV27
cdr3_nt: TGTGCCAGTAACAATCAGCCCCAGCATTTT
cdr3_aa: CASNNQPQHF

j_call: TRBJ2-3
d_call: .
clone_size: few
v_call: TRBV7-3
cdr3_nt: TGTGCCAGCAGCCAGGGGCCAACTAGCGGCACAGATACGCAGTATTTT
cdr3_aa: CASSQGPTSGTDTQYF

j_call: TRBJ2-7
d_call: TRBD2
clone_size: once
v_call: TRBV4-1
cdr3_nt: TGCGCCAGCAGGCTAGCGGCGTACTACAATGAGCAGTACTTC
cdr3_aa: CASRLAAYYNEQYF

j_call: TRBJ1-2
d_call: TRBD1
clone_size: .
v_call: TRBV20-1
cdr3_nt: TGCAGTGCTCCCAGGACAGGGAATAACTATGGCTACACCTTC
cdr3_aa: CSAPRTGNNYGYTF

j_call: TRBJ2-3
d_call: .
clone_size: few
v_call: TRBV25-1
cdr3_nt: TGTGCCAGCAGTGAATATATCGCAGATACGCAGTATTTT
cdr3_aa: CASSEYIADTQYF

j_call: TRBJ1-2
d_call: .
clone_size: .
v_call: TRBV7-9
cdr3_nt: TGTGCCAGCAGCTTAGGGGCCTCGGTGGATGGCTACACCTTC
cdr3_aa: CASSLGASVDGYTF

j_call: TRBJ2-7
d_call: .
clone_size: many
v_call: TRBV5-6
cdr3_nt: TGTGCCAGCAGCCCTTACAGCTCCTACGAGCAGTACTTC
cdr3_aa: CASSPYSSYEQYF

j_call: TRBJ1-2
d_call: TRBD1
clone_size: few
v_call: TRBV5-6
cdr3_nt: TGTGCCAGCAGACTCACAGGGGGCGATGGCTACACCTTC
cdr3_aa: CASRLTGGDGYTF

j_call: TRBJ2-1
d_call: TRBD2
clone_size: .
v_call: TRBV12-5
cdr3_nt: TGTGCTAGTGTTAGCGGGAGCTCCTACAATGAGCAGTTCTTC
cdr3_aa: CASVSGSSYNEQFF

j_call: TRBJ2-7
d_call: .
clone_size: few
v_call: TRBV2
cdr3_nt: TGTGCCAGCGGAAGGGTGCAGGGCGAGCAGTACTTC
cdr3_aa: CASGRVQGEQYF

j_call: TRBJ2-7
d_call: .
clone_size: few
v_call: TRBV28
cdr3_nt: TGTGCCAGCAGCCGTGGCCTGCTTCAGTACTTC
cdr3_aa: CASSRGLLQYF

j_call: TRBJ1-5
d_call: .
clone_size: once
v_call: TRBV19
cdr3_nt: TGTGCCAGTAGTATGGGCGGGAATAGCAATCAGCCCCAGCATTTT
cdr3_aa: CASSMGGNSNQPQHF

j_call: TRBJ2-1
d_call: TRBD2
clone_size: once
v_call: TRBV19
cdr3_nt: TGTGCCAGTAGTTTAGGGGCAGGACTAGCAAAGTTCTTC
cdr3_aa: CASSLGAGLAKFF

j_call: TRBJ2-7
d_call: .
clone_size: .
v_call: TRBV29-1
cdr3_nt: TGCAGCATTGCCCTATCCTACGAGCAGTACTTC
cdr3_aa: CSIALSYEQYF

j_call: TRBJ2-5
d_call: TRBD2
clone_size: few
v_call: TRBV7-2
cdr3_nt: TGTGCCAGCAGCTACCAGCGGGGGGCGGAGACCCAGTACTTC
cdr3_aa: CASSYQRGAETQYF

j_call: TRBJ1-2
d_call: .
clone_size: .
v_call: TRBV7-8
cdr3_nt: TGTGCCAGCAGCTCTTGGGACACACCACGGGGCTACACCTTC
cdr3_aa: CASSSWDTPRGYTF

j_call: TRBJ2-7
d_call: TRBD2
clone_size: .
v_call: TRBV27
cdr3_nt: TGTGCCAGCAGTCCCCGGACTAGCTCCCCCTACGAGCAGTACTTC
cdr3_aa: CASSPRTSSPYEQYF

j_call: TRBJ2-1
d_call: .
clone_size: .
v_call: TRBV4-1
cdr3_nt: TGCGCCAGCAGCCCCCCGACGGGGGCAGACTACGAGCAGTTCTTC
cdr3_aa: CASSPPTGADYEQFF

j_call: TRBJ2-7
d_call: .
clone_size: .
v_call: TRBV7-6
cdr3_nt: TGTGCCAGCAGCCCAGCGACCGCTAGTGCCTCCTACGAGCAGTACTTC
cdr3_aa: CASSPATASASYEQYF

j_call: TRBJ2-5
d_call: TRBD2
clone_size: many
v_call: TRBV6-6
cdr3_nt: TGTGCCAGCAGGAAACTAGCGGGAGGGCCAGAGACCCAGTACTTC
cdr3_aa: CASRKLAGGPETQYF

j_call: TRBJ2-7
d_call: .
clone_size: many
v_call: TRBV29-1
cdr3_nt: TGCAGCGTTAAGTATTCCTACGAGCAGTACTTC
cdr3_aa: CSVKYSYEQYF

j_call: TRBJ2-7
d_call: .
clone_size: few
v_call: TRBV29-1
cdr3_nt: TGCAGCGTCGGTCCGGTCTCCTCCTACGAGCAGTACTTC
cdr3_aa: CSVGPVSSYEQYF

j_call: TRBJ2-7
d_call: TRBD1
clone_size: .
v_call: TRBV29-1
cdr3_nt: TGCAGCGTTACCCCGGGACAGGGAACGTCCGAGCAGTACTTC
cdr3_aa: CSVTPGQGTSEQYF

j_call: TRBJ1-3
d_call: .
clone_size: .
v_call: TRBV6-5
cdr3_nt: TGTGCCAGCAGGAGAGGGCTTTCTGGAAACACCATATATTTT
cdr3_aa: CASRRGLSGNTIYF

j_call: TRBJ2-1
d_call: .
clone_size: few
v_call: TRBV7-2
cdr3_nt: TGTGCCAGCAGCTTAGCGATAGCGGAATACAATGAGCAGTTCTTC
cdr3_aa: CASSLAIAEYNEQFF

j_call: TRBJ2-3
d_call: .
clone_size: .
v_call: TRBV9
cdr3_nt: TGTGCCAGCAGCGCAGCCATCGGCACAGATACGCAGTATTTT
cdr3_aa: CASSAAIGTDTQYF

j_call: TRBJ2-1
d_call: .
clone_size: .
v_call: TRBV28
cdr3_nt: TGTGCCAGCAGTTTGAGTAGTAGCGGAAGAGGGTTCTACAATGAGCAGTTCTTC
cdr3_aa: CASSLSSSGRGFYNEQFF

j_call: TRBJ2-3
d_call: TRBD2
clone_size: .
v_call: TRBV27
cdr3_nt: TGTGCCAGCAGTTCCAAGGGACTAGCGGGAAACACAGATACGCAGTATTTT
cdr3_aa: CASSSKGLAGNTDTQYF

j_call: TRBJ2-2
d_call: TRBD1
clone_size: .
v_call: TRBV15
cdr3_nt: TGTGCCACCAGCAGAGACCCGGGACAGTCGAACACCGGGGAGCTGTTTTTT
cdr3_aa: CATSRDPGQSNTGELFF

j_call: TRBJ2-1
d_call: .
clone_size: few
v_call: TRBV9
cdr3_nt: TGTGCCAGCAGCGTAGACAAGTGGAATGAGCAGTTCTTC
cdr3_aa: CASSVDKWNEQFF

j_call: TRBJ2-4
d_call: .
clone_size: .
v_call: TRBV28
cdr3_nt: TGTGCCAGCAGTTTAGGCCCTTTGGCGGGATTAAACATTCAGTACTTC
cdr3_aa: CASSLGPLAGLNIQYF

j_call: TRBJ1-2
d_call: .
clone_size: few
v_call: TRBV12-3/TRBV12-4
cdr3_nt: TGTGCCAGCAGTATTACGTCGGAGGGAAGGCGCGGCTACACCTTC
cdr3_aa: CASSITSEGRRGYTF

j_call: TRBJ2-1
d_call: TRBD2
clone_size: .
v_call: TRBV12-3/TRBV12-4
cdr3_nt: TGTGCCAGCACAATGTCGGTGCGGGAGGGGCCCAATGAGCAGTTCTTC
cdr3_aa: CASTMSVREGPNEQFF

j_call: TRBJ2-4
d_call: TRBD1
clone_size: few
v_call: TRBV9
cdr3_nt: TGTGCCAGCAGCGTCCTCGACAGGGATGGGGAGCAGTACTTC
cdr3_aa: CASSVLDRDGEQYF

j_call: TRBJ2-1
d_call: .
clone_size: .
v_call: TRBV20-1
cdr3_nt: TGCAGTGCACCTACCGGGACCTTTGGGAATGAGCAGTTCTTC
cdr3_aa: CSAPTGTFGNEQFF

j_call: TRBJ2-5
d_call: .
clone_size: .
v_call: TRBV20-1
cdr3_nt: TGCAGTGCTAAACGGGGACCGTCGGAGACCCAGTACTTC
cdr3_aa: CSAKRGPSETQYF

j_call: TRBJ2-5
d_call: TRBD2
clone_size: .
v_call: TRBV2
cdr3_nt: TGTGCCAGCAGTCCCACTAGCGGAAAAGAGGCCCAGTACTTC
cdr3_aa: CASSPTSGKEAQYF

j_call: TRBJ2-7
d_call: .
clone_size: .
v_call: TRBV30
cdr3_nt: TGTGCCTGGAGTGTGTCCGACGAGCAGTACTTC
cdr3_aa: CAWSVSDEQYF

j_call: TRBJ2-1
d_call: .
clone_size: few
v_call: TRBV3-1
cdr3_nt: TGTGCCAGCAGCCCGAGAGGGGGTATGACTAGCAGAAGATACAATGAGCAGTTCTTC
cdr3_aa: CASSPRGGMTSRRYNEQFF

j_call: TRBJ2-1
d_call: .
clone_size: .
v_call: TRBV11-2
cdr3_nt: TGTGCCTGGGGACGCGAGACCCAGTTCTTC
cdr3_aa: CAWGRETQFF

j_call: TRBJ2-7
d_call: TRBD1
clone_size: .
v_call: TRBV2
cdr3_nt: TGTGCCAGCATCCAAGACAGGGGGAGAGACGAGCAGTACTTC
cdr3_aa: CASIQDRGRDEQYF